What follows are 22 T cell receptor beta chains derived from one specimen sequenced in a study of T-cell reconstitution after alpha-beta-depleted transplantation in children. This sample's TCRbeta library carried unique molecular identifier barcodes. MiXCR, run by TCRdb on the PCR reads, gives a single entry per CDR3 protein. The table records around 360,000 distinct CDR3 sequences, about a tenth of them present only once. Source: PBMCs from the stem cell graft donor, taken from the stem cell graft. Receptors originate from a human donor who donated a stem cell graft to a child with acute lymphoblastic leukemia.

This clonotype was seen a few times. The chain has TRBV15 and TRBJ1-6; D not certain. Deletions cut 0 bases from V and 7 bases from J, with 4 bases between. The CDR3 has 13 amino acids. Germline V lookup: CDR1 LNHNV, CDR2 YYDKDF (reference sequence). CDR3 DNA: TGTGCCACCAGCAGAGACAACAATTCACCCCTCCACTTT. This sequence encodes CATSRDNNSPLHF. Full variable domain (outside the CDR3, taken from reference TRBV15 and TRBJ1-6): DAMVIQNPRYQVTQFGKPVTLSCSQTLNHNVMYWYQQKSSQAPKLLFHYYDKDFNNEADTPDNFQSRRPNTSFCFLDIRSPGLGDTAMYLCATSRDNNSPLHFGNGTRLTVT.

The gene calls are TRBV10-3 and TRBJ2-7; TRBD1 might be the D (6 bases). Trimming shortened V by 7 bases and J by 3 bases, and 19 bases separated the two germline ends. The CDR3 spans 15 residues. The germline V gene has CDR1 ENHRY and CDR2 SYGVKD. The CDR3 sequence: CAITLDRGAHYEQYF. CDR3 coding DNA: TGTGCCATCACCTTGGACAGAGGGGCCCACTACGAGCAGTACTTC.

This clonotype was detected ten times or more. The V gene is TRBV6-6, the J gene TRBJ1-5, with D tentatively TRBD1 (6 bases). The CDR3 runs 13 residues. Germline V gene data show CDR1 as MNHNY and CDR2 as SVGAGI (reference sequence). The ends were cut back, 6 bases at V and 3 bases at J, with 9 bases in the middle. CDR3 coding DNA: TGTGCCAGCAGACGACAGGCCAATCAGCCCCAGCATTTT. Translated, it gives CASRRQANQPQHF.

The rearrangement joins TRBV4-1 to TRBJ1-1; D unresolved. The CDR3 extends over 14 amino acids. Per germline, CDR1 MGHRA and CDR2 YSYEKL. V was shortened by 4 bases and J by 3 bases, with 12 bases between the two germline ends. DNA for the CDR3: TGCGCCAGCAGCCTTACCACAAGATACACTGAAGCTTTCTTT. Its protein product is CASSLTTRYTEAFF.

This clonotype came up a few times. The rearrangement uses TRBV29-1 and TRBJ2-2; D may be TRBD1 or TRBD2 (6 bases each). Germline CDR1 reads SQVTM; CDR2 reads ANQGSEA. The CDR3 spans 14 residues. Trimming took off 5 bases at V and 4 bases at J, with 14 bases between the two ends. CDR3: CSVTGLGGTGELFF. DNA for the CDR3: TGCAGCGTTACAGGGTTGGGGGGCACCGGGGAGCTGTTTTTT.

This clonotype was seen repeatedly, ten times or more. The V and J genes are TRBV20-1 and TRBJ2-1; D remains ambiguous. The germline CDR1 and CDR2 sequences are DFQATT and SNEGSKA (reference sequence). This CDR3 is built from 13 residues. The V and J ends lost 3 bases and 7 bases respectively, with 13 bases between them. The CDR3 region is CSASPAGGNEQFF. For the CDR3, the DNA is TGCAGTGCTAGTCCAGCAGGTGGGAATGAGCAGTTCTTC.

Ten or more counts support this clonotype. This chain links TRBV5-1 with TRBJ2-3; TRBD2 might be the D (6 bases). Trimming stripped 4 bases from V and 5 bases from J, with 17 bases between. The CDR3 spans 15 residues. CDR1 and CDR2 (germline): SGHRS, YFSETQ. The CDR3: CASSVNAGRIDTQYF. CDR3 bases: TGCGCCAGCAGCGTCAACGCGGGACGTATAGATACGCAGTATTTT.

This clonotype was seen repeatedly, ten times or more. The chain employs TRBV6-1 and TRBJ1-1; unclear D gene. Germline assignment: CDR1 MNHNS and CDR2 SASEGT. The CDR3 consists of 13 residues. The V gene lost 7 bases and the J gene lost 0 bases, with 9 bases spanning the gap. CDR3: CASTSTVNTEAFF. CDR3 sequence (DNA): TGTGCCAGCACGTCGACTGTGAACACTGAAGCTTTCTTT.

This clonotype was seen at least ten times. J is TRBJ1-3 and V is TRBV20-1; TRBD1 agrees at 7 bases. V gave up 6 bases and J gave up 0 bases; unmatched junction bases: 5. This CDR3 region has 14 residues. CDR1 DFQATT and CDR2 SNEGSKA come from the germline V gene (reference sequence). CDR3 nucleotide sequence: TGCAGTGCACCGGACAGGAGCTCTGGAAACACCATATATTTT. It codes for CSAPDRSSGNTIYF.

This clonotype was counted between two and nine times. The rearrangement links TRBV7-3 to TRBJ2-1; D remains ambiguous. The germline V and J ends were trimmed by 1 base and 6 bases, with 25 bases remaining between them. The CDR3 runs 19 residues. Looked up from germline, CDR1 is SGHTA and CDR2 is FQGTGA. The CDR3 DNA follows: TGTGCCAGCAGCTTAAAATCCCCATCTACGGAGCTCTGGGGCAATGAGCAGTTCTTC. It encodes CASSLKSPSTELWGNEQFF.

This clonotype appeared a few times. This chain joins TRBV20-1 and TRBJ2-7, with 7 nucleotides matching TRBD2. The CDR3 is 14 amino acids. Germline V lookup: CDR1 DFQATT, CDR2 SNEGSKA (reference sequence). Trimming at V came to 0 bases and at J to 2 bases, leaving 4 bases not matched to a gene. CDR3 in amino acids: CSAREAGTTYEQYF. CDR3 DNA: TGCAGTGCTAGAGAAGCGGGGACTACCTACGAGCAGTACTTC.

This clonotype occurred a few times. The chain employs TRBV29-1 and TRBJ2-1, with D maybe TRBD2 (7 bases). V was clipped by 1 base and J by 2 bases, with 18 bases between them. The germline V gene has CDR1 SQVTM and CDR2 ANQGSEA. This CDR3 is built from 17 residues. The CDR3 sequence: CSVEGGAASGAYNEQFF. CDR3 in DNA: TGCAGCGTTGAAGGGGGGGCGGCTAGCGGAGCCTACAATGAGCAGTTCTTC.

V and J are TRBV4-1 and TRBJ2-4, with D possibly TRBD1 on 5 matching bases. Germline CDR1 is MGHRA and CDR2 is YSYEKL. The CDR3 length is 13 residues. V lost 2 bases, J lost 8 bases, and 10 bases lay in between. The CDR3 loop is CASSQYGADIQYF. CDR3 DNA sequence: TGCGCCAGCAGCCAATATGGGGCGGACATTCAGTACTTC.

The chain couples TRBV5-1 to TRBJ2-7; D call uncertain. Germline-derived CDR1 and CDR2 are SGHRS and YFSETQ. The CDR3 is made up of 14 amino acids. Trimming took 2 bases from V and 1 from J, leaving 10 bases between them. The CDR3 sequence is CASSLSANSYEQYF. The CDR3 bases are TGCGCCAGCAGCTTATCAGCTAATTCCTACGAGCAGTACTTC.

The table lists this clonotype with a few counts. This chain uses TRBV6-5 with TRBJ2-2; D uncertain. The CDR3 sequence is 17 residues long. Germline V gives CDR1 MNHEY, CDR2 SVGAGI. Between the trimmed V and J ends, which lost 2 bases and 3 bases, there was a span of 16 bases. The CDR3 DNA reads as TGTGCCAGCAGTTACGATCGACCCGGACGGGACACCGGGGAGCTGTTTTTT. Protein product: CASSYDRPGRDTGELFF.

This clonotype was counted between two and nine times. The rearrangement links TRBV7-9 to TRBJ1-6; 7 nucleotides match TRBD1. Germline loops: CDR1 SEHNR, CDR2 FQNEAQ (reference sequence). The CDR3 loop spans 15 amino acids. V shed 5 bases, J shed 5 bases, and the junction held 6 bases outside the gene matches. Written as DNA, the CDR3 is TGTGCCAGCAGCCCGCGGGACAGAAATAATTCACCCCTCCACTTT. This sequence encodes CASSPRDRNNSPLHF.

Many counts were recorded for this clonotype. V usage is TRBV5-1 and J usage is TRBJ2-3; 8 nucleotides agree with TRBD1. V lost 6 bases to trimming and J lost 4 bases; unmatched junction nucleotides: 7. This CDR3 is built from 14 residues. Germline CDR1 SGHRS, CDR2 YFSETQ. Here the CDR3 reads CASKPGQAADTQYF. For the CDR3, the DNA is TGCGCCAGCAAGCCGGGACAGGCGGCAGATACGCAGTATTTT.

In this sample, this clonotype turned up a few times. V gene TRBV25-1 combines with J gene TRBJ2-5; no clear D gene. The length of the CDR3 is 15 residues. The V and J ends lost 1 base and 0 bases respectively, with 9 bases between them. Germline CDR1 and CDR2: MGHDK and SYGVNS. The CDR3 nucleotides read TGTGCCAGCAGTGAATGGTTGGGGTACCAAGAGACCCAGTACTTC. This codes for CASSEWLGYQETQYF.

The V gene is TRBV5-1, the J gene TRBJ2-7; D is perhaps TRBD1 (6 bases). The CDR3 is made up of 16 amino acids. CDR1 is SGHRS and CDR2 is YFSETQ in the germline V gene. V lost 0 bases to trimming and J lost 3 bases, with 16 bases between them. CDR3 protein: CASSLGAGTHVYEQYF. The CDR3 nucleotides are TGCGCCAGCAGCTTGGGTGCAGGGACACATGTCTACGAGCAGTACTTC.

This clonotype has a handful of counts. The rearrangement uses TRBV12-3 or TRBV12-4 and TRBJ2-7, with a possible D match to TRBD2 (5 bases). Trimming shortened V by 7 bases and J by 0 bases, and 10 bases separated the two germline ends. The CDR3 has 13 amino acids. The CDR3 sequence: CASTTGVSYEQYF. The CDR3, as DNA: TGTGCCAGCACCACCGGGGTCTCCTACGAGCAGTACTTC.

This rearrangement joins TRBV25-1 to TRBJ1-1, with 7 bases lining up with TRBD1. The CDR3 is made up of 15 amino acids. Germline CDR1 is MGHDK and CDR2 is SYGVNS. V gave up 2 bases and J gave up 0 bases; unmatched junction bases: 3. The CDR3 bases are TGTGCCAGCAGTGAAACGGGACAGATGAACACTGAAGCTTTCTTT. The encoded protein is CASSETGQMNTEAFF.

This clonotype was observed a few times. The V call is TRBV6-2 or TRBV6-3, the J call TRBJ2-2; D is unresolved. The V end lost 7 bases, the J end lost 6 bases, and 12 bases lay between the germline ends. CDR3 length equals 13 residues. Per germline, CDR1 MNHEY and CDR2 SVGEGT. The CDR3 region has the DNA TGTGCCAGCAACCTAGGCGCGGCCGGGGAGCTGTTTTTT. Translated, it gives CASNLGAAGELFF.